Listed below are T cell receptor beta chains from one sample, sequenced in a study of early T cells in non-severe SARS-CoV-2 infection. MiXCR, applied by TCRdb to the 5' RACE reads, yields one record per CDR3 protein. The sample records tens of thousands of distinct CDR3 sequences, 3.5% to 5% being singletons. Sequencing was performed on whole blood. These receptors were taken from an adult who was a healthcare worker with PCR-confirmed SARS-CoV-2 infection or an uninfected control (not recorded which). Each CDR3 is given with its conserved first and last residue. D genes are given only for firm matches. Rows may omit the clone size; those that give it use once, few, many or a size class.

v_call	clone_size	d_call	j_call	cdr3_aa	cdr3_nt
TRBV7-9	many	-	TRBJ1-1	CASSSRGGTEAFF	TGTGCCAGCAGCTCCAGGGGTGGCACTGAAGCTTTCTTT
TRBV5-1	few	-	TRBJ2-3	CASSRPGTDTQYF	TGCGCCAGCAGTCGGCCAGGCACAGATACGCAGTATTTT
TRBV30	few	TRBD2	TRBJ2-3	CAWSQAGGVPQYF	TGTGCCTGGAGTCAAGCGGGAGGAGTTCCCCAGTATTTT
TRBV28	-	-	TRBJ2-7	CASSLVGRNYEQYF	TGTGCCAGCAGCCTCGTGGGCCGCAACTACGAGCAGTACTTC
TRBV7-9	many	TRBD2	TRBJ2-7	CASSLLSGAGYEQYF	TGTGCCAGCAGCTTACTGAGCGGGGCGGGCTACGAGCAGTACTTC
TRBV20-1	medium-sized	TRBD2	TRBJ2-1	CSAMPGLAALNEQFF	TGCAGTGCTATGCCGGGACTAGCGGCACTCAATGAGCAGTTCTTC
TRBV7-8	many	TRBD2	TRBJ2-3	CASSWASGSRSNTQYF	TGTGCCAGCAGCTGGGCTAGCGGGAGTAGGTCGAATACGCAGTATTTT
TRBV5-4	-	-	TRBJ1-6	CASSLVGSNSPLHF	TGTGCCAGCAGCTTGGTCGGCAGTAATTCACCCCTCCACTTT
TRBV18	many	-	TRBJ1-2	CASSPSSHMNYGYTF	TGTGCCAGCTCACCGTCGAGTCATATGAATTATGGCTACACCTTC
TRBV9	-	-	TRBJ1-1	CASSVTSMNTEAFF	TGTGCCAGCAGCGTAACCAGTATGAACACTGAAGCTTTCTTT
TRBV21-1	many	-	TRBJ1-6	CARFRDRTSNSPLHF	TGTGCCAGGTTCCGGGACAGGACCTCTAATTCACCCCTCCACTTT
TRBV27	many	TRBD2	TRBJ2-3	CASSQAGGPRYTQYF	TGTGCCAGCAGCCAAGCGGGGGGCCCAAGATATACGCAGTATTTT
TRBV12-3/TRBV12-4	many	-	TRBJ2-3	CASRSQGVSTDTQYF	TGTGCCAGCAGGTCCCAGGGAGTCAGCACAGATACGCAGTATTTT
TRBV30	-	-	TRBJ2-7	CAWSARAPYEQYF	TGTGCCTGGAGTGCCAGGGCCCCATACGAGCAGTACTTC
TRBV5-1	many	TRBD1	TRBJ1-2	CASGTEVYYGYTF	TGCGCCAGCGGGACAGAGGTCTACTATGGCTACACCTTC
TRBV20-1	many	TRBD1	TRBJ1-1	CSARDGQGYTEAFF	TGCAGTGCTAGGGATGGACAGGGCTACACTGAAGCTTTCTTT
TRBV11-2	few	TRBD2	TRBJ2-7	CASSSITSGSSYEQYF	TGTGCCAGCAGCTCAATAACTAGCGGATCCTCCTACGAGCAGTACTTC
TRBV11-3	many	-	TRBJ1-6	CASSPASTDSPLHF	TGTGCCAGCAGCCCAGCCTCGACAGATTCACCCCTCCACTTT
TRBV7-9	-	TRBD2	TRBJ2-2	CASSPRTSGGRNTGELFF	TGTGCCAGCAGCCCTAGGACTAGCGGGGGGCGCAACACCGGGGAGCTGTTTTTT
TRBV3-1	-	-	TRBJ2-3	CASSPKGLPTPDTQYF	TGTGCCAGCAGCCCAAAGGGACTGCCAACGCCAGATACGCAGTATTTT
TRBV19	-	-	TRBJ1-6	CASKTGDNSPLHF	TGTGCCAGTAAAACAGGAGATAATTCACCCCTCCACTTT